This paragraph reports one T cell receptor beta chain. The antigen remains unidentified. Its ends do not fully match the called genes, so a read error is possible. The data were taken from a study of T cells in Graves' hyperthyroidism and ophthalmopathy. Amplification targeted TCR beta CDR3 regions from RNA transcripts. TCR CDR3 underwent first-round RT-PCR with the HTBI primer set. Each CDR3 protein gets one entry after TCRdb re-called the multiplex PCR reads with MiXCR. The profile covers about 640,000 distinct CDR3 sequences, with about a fifth appearing a single time and roughly a third taken by the ten largest. General study results and limits: Among thyroid clonotypes expanded above 0.001, most also appeared in blood.

Per germline, CDR1 DFQATT and CDR2 SNEGSKA (reference sequence). This CDR3 is 14 amino acids long. The gene calls are TRBV20-1 and TRBJ1-1, with 11 bases fitting TRBD1. This receptor was identified in a man under 40 with Graves' ophthalmopathy. The sequencing sample was made of blood. The CDR3 loop is CSVREDRGRVGAFF. The CDR3 DNA is TGCAGTGTTAGAGAGGACAGGGGGCGGGTAGGAGCTTTCTTT.